Listed below are T cell receptor beta chains from one sample, sequenced in a study of OX40 agonist ivuxolimab in advanced cancers. Clones were read by immunoSEQ multiplex PCR, and TCRdb kept only the in-frame ones, dropping some. Among 91,000 or so clones listed, roughly 95% were seen once. Sequencing was performed on CD4+ or CD8+ T cells sorted from blood, taken in a trial of the OX40 agonist ivuxolimab. The receptors derive from an adult with an advanced solid tumor such as melanoma, head and neck, liver or kidney cancer. Both conserved end residues are part of each CDR3. D genes are given only for firm matches. Clone size is shown for a subset of rows, as once, few, many or a class of expanded clone.

d_call,clone_size,v_call,j_call,cdr3_aa,cdr3_nt
TRBD2,once,TRBV6-6,TRBJ2-1,CASSPGGRGAYNEQFF,TGTGCCAGCAGCCCCGGAGGGCGGGGGGCTTACAATGAGCAGTTCTTC
.,.,TRBV27,TRBJ2-1,CASSSWRGQGNYNEQFF,TGTGCCAGCAGTTCTTGGAGGGGGCAGGGGAACTACAATGAGCAGTTCTTC
TRBD1,few,TRBV10-3,TRBJ1-6,CAIGQGAHNSPLHF,TGTGCCATCGGACAGGGGGCCCATAATTCACCCCTCCACTTT
TRBD1,.,TRBV5-1,TRBJ2-3,CASTRDRGQNTQYF,TGCGCCAGCACTCGGGACAGGGGGCAAAATACGCAGTATTTT
.,.,TRBV6-1,TRBJ1-3,CASIEWGSGNTIYF,TGTGCCAGCATCGAATGGGGCTCTGGAAACACCATATATTTT
.,.,TRBV6-1,TRBJ1-1,CASSELPGDTEAFF,TGTGCCAGCAGTGAACTCCCGGGGGACACTGAAGCTTTCTTT
.,.,TRBV15,TRBJ2-6,CATSRGGGRNSGANVLTF,TGTGCCACCAGCAGAGGAGGGGGACGGAACTCTGGGGCCAACGTCCTGACTTTC
TRBD2,.,TRBV4-2,TRBJ2-3,CASSKTSGMTDTQYF,TGTGCCAGCAGCAAGACTAGCGGGATGACAGATACGCAGTATTTT
.,.,TRBV9,TRBJ2-3,CASSLNTDTQYF,TGTGCCAGCAGCCTCAACACAGATACGCAGTATTTT
.,.,TRBV5-3,TRBJ2-7,CARSLGGTTLRGQYF,TGTGCCAGAAGCTTGGGAGGGACTACCCTCAGGGGGCAGTACTTC
TRBD2,.,TRBV9,TRBJ2-2,CASSDGLAGVAGELFF,TGTGCCAGCAGCGACGGACTAGCGGGAGTAGCCGGGGAGCTGTTTTTT
.,.,TRBV7-2,TRBJ2-2,CASSLEATGELFF,TGTGCCAGCAGCTTAGAAGCCACCGGGGAGCTGTTTTTT
.,few,TRBV7-8,TRBJ2-7,CASSLGRLAYEQYF,TGTGCCAGCAGCTTAGGGCGACTAGCCTACGAGCAGTACTTC
.,once,TRBV5-4,TRBJ2-5,CASSSGTALGEQYF,TGTGCCAGCAGCTCCGGGACCGCCTTAGGTGAGCAGTACTTC
.,.,TRBV30,TRBJ1-5,CAWDSGGSNQPQHF,TGTGCCTGGGACTCGGGGGGTAGCAATCAGCCCCAGCATTTT
.,.,TRBV9,TRBJ1-4,CASSVRGGWGPGKLFF,TGTGCCAGCAGCGTCCGGGGCGGCTGGGGGCCTGGAAAACTGTTTTTT
.,.,TRBV19,TRBJ1-1,CASSIGGRAEAFF,TGTGCCAGTAGTATCGGTGGAAGGGCTGAAGCTTTCTTT
.,.,TRBV6-5,TRBJ1-2,CASSYSINGDFYGYTF,TGTGCCAGCAGTTACTCTATTAACGGCGATTTTTATGGCTACACCTTC
.,once,TRBV11-2,TRBJ2-2,CASSQPSPGGWNTGELFF,TGTGCCAGCAGCCAACCCTCACCCGGAGGCTGGAACACCGGGGAGCTGTTTTTT
.,once,TRBV28,TRBJ1-1,CASSLLTTEAFF,TGTGCCAGCAGTTTGCTGACTACTGAAGCTTTCTTT
.,once,TRBV5-1,TRBJ1-1,CASSPTGGVNTEAFF,TGCGCCAGCAGCCCTACCGGGGGGGTGAACACTGAAGCTTTCTTT
.,.,TRBV7-2,TRBJ1-1,CASSLGAGMNTEAFF,TGTGCCAGCAGCTTAGGGGCGGGGATGAACACTGAAGCTTTCTTT
.,.,TRBV12-5,TRBJ1-5,CASGLGAGQPQHF,TGTGCTAGTGGTTTGGGGGCCGGGCAGCCCCAGCATTTT
TRBD1,once,TRBV19,TRBJ2-7,CASSMGQDINEQYF,TGTGCCAGTAGTATGGGACAGGATATCAACGAGCAGTACTTC
TRBD1,.,TRBV6-5,TRBJ1-1,CASNSQGSTEAFF,TGTGCCAGCAACTCACAGGGGAGCACTGAAGCTTTCTTT
.,.,TRBV19,TRBJ1-4,CASCSGPGDEKLFF,TGTGCCAGCTGCTCAGGGCCGGGGGATGAAAAACTGTTTTTT
.,once,TRBV19,TRBJ1-2,CASSIYPTVPGYTF,TGTGCCAGTAGTATCTATCCGACAGTCCCCGGCTACACCTTC
.,.,TRBV18,TRBJ1-3,CASSPGRAGNTIYF,TGTGCCAGCTCACCAGGGAGAGCTGGAAACACCATATATTTT
.,.,TRBV28,TRBJ1-5,CASSPNSLSSNQPQHF,TGTGCCAGCAGCCCTAATTCATTGTCCAGCAATCAGCCCCAGCATTTT
TRBD1,once,TRBV5-1,TRBJ2-3,CASSQGTGGKDTQYF,TGCGCCAGCAGCCAAGGGACAGGGGGTAAAGATACGCAGTATTTT
TRBD1,.,TRBV7-9,TRBJ2-2,CASTTGVNTGELFF,TGTGCCAGTACGACAGGGGTGAACACCGGGGAGCTGTTTTTT
.,.,TRBV6-5,TRBJ2-2,CASSLNRNFGELFF,TGTGCCAGCAGTTTGAACAGGAATTTTGGGGAGCTGTTTTTT
.,once,TRBV4-1,TRBJ1-2,CASSQEVRDLDGYTF,TGCGCCAGCAGCCAAGAGGTCAGGGACTTAGATGGCTACACCTTC
TRBD1,.,TRBV7-9,TRBJ1-2,CASSYGQGASYGYTF,TGTGCCAGCAGCTATGGACAGGGGGCTAGCTATGGCTACACCTTC